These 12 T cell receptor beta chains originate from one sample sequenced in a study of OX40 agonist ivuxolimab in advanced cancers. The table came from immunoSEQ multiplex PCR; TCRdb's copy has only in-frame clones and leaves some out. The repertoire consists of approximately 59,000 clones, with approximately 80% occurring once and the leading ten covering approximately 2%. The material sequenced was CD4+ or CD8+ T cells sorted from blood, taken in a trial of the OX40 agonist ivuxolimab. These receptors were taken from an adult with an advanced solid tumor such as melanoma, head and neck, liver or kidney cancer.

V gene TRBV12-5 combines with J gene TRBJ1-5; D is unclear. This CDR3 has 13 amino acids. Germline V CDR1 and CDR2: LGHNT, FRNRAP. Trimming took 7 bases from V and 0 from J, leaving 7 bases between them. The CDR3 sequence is CASARASNQPQHF. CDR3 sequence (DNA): TGTGCTAGTGCCCGGGCTAGCAATCAGCCCCAGCATTTT.

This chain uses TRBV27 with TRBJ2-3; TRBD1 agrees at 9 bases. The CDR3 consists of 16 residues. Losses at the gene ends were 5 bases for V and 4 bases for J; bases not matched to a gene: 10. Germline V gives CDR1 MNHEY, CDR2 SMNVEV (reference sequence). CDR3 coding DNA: TGTGCCAGCAGTACCCCCCGGGACAGGGTCGCAGATACGCAGTATTTT. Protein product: CASSTPRDRVADTQYF.

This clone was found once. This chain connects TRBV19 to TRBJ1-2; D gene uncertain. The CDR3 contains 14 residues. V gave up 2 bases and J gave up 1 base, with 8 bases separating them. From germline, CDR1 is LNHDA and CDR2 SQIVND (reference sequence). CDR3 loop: CASSISSLNYGYTF. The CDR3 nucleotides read TGTGCCAGTAGTATAAGTTCTCTTAACTATGGCTACACCTTC.

Here the CDR3 DNA reads TGTGCCAGCAGCCCGCGGACAGGGGCAAACCTCTACGAGCAGTACTTC. This encodes CASSPRTGANLYEQYF. The V and J genes are TRBV7-2 and TRBJ2-7; 9 nucleotides line up with TRBD1. The CDR3 length is 16 residues. V dropped 5 bases and J dropped 3; count of bases not matched to a gene: 11. Germline CDR1 reads SGHTA; CDR2 reads FQGNSA.

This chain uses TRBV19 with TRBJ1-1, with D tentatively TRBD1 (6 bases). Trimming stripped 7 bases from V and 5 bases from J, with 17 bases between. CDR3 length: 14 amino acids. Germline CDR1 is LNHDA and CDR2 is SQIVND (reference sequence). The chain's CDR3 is CASTLTGSWTEAFF. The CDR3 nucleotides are TGTGCCAGTACCCTAACAGGGAGTTGGACTGAAGCTTTCTTT.

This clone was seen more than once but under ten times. The CDR3: CSARSSGGKTQYF. Written as DNA, the CDR3 is TGCAGCGCCCGATCTAGCGGGGGGAAGACCCAGTACTTC. The chain carries TRBV29-1 and TRBJ2-5; 11 nucleotides line up with TRBD2. The germline CDR1 and CDR2 sequences are SQVTM and ANQGSEA. The ends lost 7 bases at V and 6 bases at J; junction bases unmatched: 7. The CDR3 is 13 amino acids.

CDR3: CASRRAGGTDTQYF. The DNA for the CDR3 is TGTGCCAGCAGAAGGGCGGGAGGAACAGATACGCAGTATTTT. The chain recombines TRBV2 with TRBJ2-3; 8 positions agree with TRBD2. The CDR3 runs 14 residues. V dropped 6 bases and J dropped 3; count of bases not matched to a gene: 5. Germline V gene data show CDR1 as SNHLY and CDR2 as FYNNEI.

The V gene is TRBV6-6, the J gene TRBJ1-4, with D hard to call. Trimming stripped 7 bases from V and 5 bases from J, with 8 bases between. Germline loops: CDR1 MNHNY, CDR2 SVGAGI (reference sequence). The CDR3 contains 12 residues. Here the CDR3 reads CASTDGNEKLFF. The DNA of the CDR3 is TGTGCCAGCACGGACGGAAATGAAAAACTGTTTTTT.

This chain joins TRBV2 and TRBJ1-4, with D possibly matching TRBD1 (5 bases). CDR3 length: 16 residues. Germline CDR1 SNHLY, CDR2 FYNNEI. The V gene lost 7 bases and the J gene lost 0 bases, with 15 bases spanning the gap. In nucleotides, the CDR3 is TGTGCCAGCACTCGGGGCAGGGCAGCAACTAATGAAAAACTGTTTTTT. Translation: CASTRGRAATNEKLFF.

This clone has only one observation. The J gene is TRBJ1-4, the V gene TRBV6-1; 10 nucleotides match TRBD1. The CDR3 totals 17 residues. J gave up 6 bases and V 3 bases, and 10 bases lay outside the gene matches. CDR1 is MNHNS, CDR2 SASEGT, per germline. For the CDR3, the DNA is TGTGCCAGCAGTGATTTAAGACAGGGGGCAGGGTATGAAAAACTGTTTTTT. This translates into CASSDLRQGAGYEKLFF.

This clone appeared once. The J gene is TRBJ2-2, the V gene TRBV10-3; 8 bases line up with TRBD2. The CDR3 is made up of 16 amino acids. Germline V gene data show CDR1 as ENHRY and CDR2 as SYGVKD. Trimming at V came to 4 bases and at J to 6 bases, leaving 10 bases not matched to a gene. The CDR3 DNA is TGTGCCATCAGTGCGTCCGGGAGGGCCGGGGCCGGGGAGCTGTTTTTT. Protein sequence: CAISASGRAGAGELFF.

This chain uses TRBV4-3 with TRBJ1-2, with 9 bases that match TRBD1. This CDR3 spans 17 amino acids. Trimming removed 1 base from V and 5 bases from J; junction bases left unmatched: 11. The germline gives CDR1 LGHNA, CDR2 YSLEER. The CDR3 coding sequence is TGCGCCAGCAGCCAAGCCGGGACAGGGATTGCGGTTTATGGCTACACCTTC. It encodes CASSQAGTGIAVYGYTF.